This T cell receptor (beta chain) originates from a study of T cells in Graves' hyperthyroidism and ophthalmopathy. Overall study: Peripheral blood samples were taken at initial diagnosis, prior to any treatment.

From RNA transcripts, TCR beta CDR3 regions were amplified. With the HTBI primer set, the TCR CDR3 went through a first round of RT-PCR. TCRdb re-derived calls from the multiplex PCR reads in MiXCR, one entry per CDR3 protein. This sample has approximately 530,000 distinct CDR3 sequences, with 16% found just once. Overall study results and limits: Model output signaled ophthalmopathy a median around 5.9 months ahead of onset. Appearing also in blood were most of the thyroid clonotypes expanded above 0.001.

Trimming removed 6 bases from V and 2 bases from J, with 14 bases in between. The germline V gene has CDR1 MNHEY and CDR2 SVGEGT. The CDR3 is made up of 15 amino acids. PBMCs came from about 10 ml fresh peripheral blood. This clonotype was seen just once. What it binds is not known. V gene TRBV6-2 or TRBV6-3 combines with J gene TRBJ1-5, with TRBD1 as a possible D gene (6 bases). The sequenced sample was blood. The TCR sequence derives from a young woman with Graves' hyperthyroidism. DNA of the CDR3: TGTGCCAGCAGATATCAGGGGATTGGCAATCAGCCCCAGCATTTT. Translation: CASRYQGIGNQPQHF.